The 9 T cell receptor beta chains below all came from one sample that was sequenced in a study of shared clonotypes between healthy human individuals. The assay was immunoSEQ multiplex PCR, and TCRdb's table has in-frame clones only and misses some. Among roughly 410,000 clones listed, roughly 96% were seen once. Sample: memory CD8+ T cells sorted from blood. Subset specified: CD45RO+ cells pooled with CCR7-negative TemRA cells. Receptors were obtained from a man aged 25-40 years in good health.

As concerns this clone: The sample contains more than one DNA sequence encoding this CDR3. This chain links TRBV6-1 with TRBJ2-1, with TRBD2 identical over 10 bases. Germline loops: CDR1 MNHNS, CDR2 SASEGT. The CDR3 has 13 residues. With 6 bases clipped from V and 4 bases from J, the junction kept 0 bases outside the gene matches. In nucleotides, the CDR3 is TGTGCCAGCAGGGGACTAGCGTACAATGAGCAGTTCTTC. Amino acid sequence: CASRGLAYNEQFF.

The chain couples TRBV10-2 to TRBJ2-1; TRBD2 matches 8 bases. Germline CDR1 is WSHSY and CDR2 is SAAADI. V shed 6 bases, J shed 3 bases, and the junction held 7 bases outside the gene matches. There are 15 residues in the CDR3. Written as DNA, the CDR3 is TGCGCCAGCAGACCAGCGGGAGCTGGCTACAATGAGCAGTTCTTC. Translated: CASRPAGAGYNEQFF.

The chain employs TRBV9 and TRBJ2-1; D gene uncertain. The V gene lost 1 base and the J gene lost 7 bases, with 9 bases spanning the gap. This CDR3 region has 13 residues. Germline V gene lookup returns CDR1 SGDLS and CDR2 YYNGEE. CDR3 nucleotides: TGTGCCAGCAGCGTAACATGGGGAAATGAGCAGTTCTTC. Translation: CASSVTWGNEQFF.

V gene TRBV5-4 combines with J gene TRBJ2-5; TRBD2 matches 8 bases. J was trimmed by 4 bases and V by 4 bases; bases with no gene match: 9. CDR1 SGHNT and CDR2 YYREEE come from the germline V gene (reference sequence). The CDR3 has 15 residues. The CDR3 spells CASSLRAGGAETQYF. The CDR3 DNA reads TGTGCCAGCAGCCTTCGTGCGGGAGGTGCAGAGACCCAGTACTTC.

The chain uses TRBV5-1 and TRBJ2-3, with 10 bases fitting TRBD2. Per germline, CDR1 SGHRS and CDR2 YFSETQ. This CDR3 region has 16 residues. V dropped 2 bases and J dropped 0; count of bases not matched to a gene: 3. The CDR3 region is CASSLLLAGSTDTQYF. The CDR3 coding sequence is TGCGCCAGCAGCTTACTACTAGCGGGAAGCACAGATACGCAGTATTTT.

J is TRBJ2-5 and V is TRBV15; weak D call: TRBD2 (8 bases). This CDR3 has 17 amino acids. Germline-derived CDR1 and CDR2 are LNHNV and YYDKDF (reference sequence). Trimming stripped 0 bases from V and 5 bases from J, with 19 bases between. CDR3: CATSRDRAIAGQETQYF. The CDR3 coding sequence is TGTGCCACCAGCAGAGATAGGGCCATAGCGGGACAGGAGACCCAGTACTTC. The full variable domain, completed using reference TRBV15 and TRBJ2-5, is DAMVIQNPRYQVTQFGKPVTLSCSQTLNHNVMYWYQQKSSQAPKLLFHYYDKDFNNEADTPDNFQSRRPNTSFCFLDIRSPGLGDTAMYLCATSRDRAIAGQETQYFGPGTRLLVL.

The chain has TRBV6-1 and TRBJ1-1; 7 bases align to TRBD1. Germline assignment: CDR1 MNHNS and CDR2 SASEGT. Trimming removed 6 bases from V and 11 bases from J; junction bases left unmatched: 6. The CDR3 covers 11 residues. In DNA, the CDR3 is TGTGCCAGCAGGAGAGACAGGGAGGCTTTCTTT. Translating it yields CASRRDREAFF.

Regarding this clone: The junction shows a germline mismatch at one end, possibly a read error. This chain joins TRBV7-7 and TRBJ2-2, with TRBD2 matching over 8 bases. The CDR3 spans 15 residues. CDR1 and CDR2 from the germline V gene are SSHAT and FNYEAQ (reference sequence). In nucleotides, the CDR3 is TGTGCTAGCAGCCTCGCCGGCGGGAGGACCGGGGAGCTGTTTTTT. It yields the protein CASSLAGGRTGELFF. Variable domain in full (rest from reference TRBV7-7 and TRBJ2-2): GAGVSQSPRYKVTKRGQDVTLRCDPISSHATLYWYQQALGQGPEFLTYFNYEAQPDKSGLPSDRFSAERPEGSISTLTIQRTEQRDSAMYRCASSLAGGRTGELFFGEGSRLTVL.

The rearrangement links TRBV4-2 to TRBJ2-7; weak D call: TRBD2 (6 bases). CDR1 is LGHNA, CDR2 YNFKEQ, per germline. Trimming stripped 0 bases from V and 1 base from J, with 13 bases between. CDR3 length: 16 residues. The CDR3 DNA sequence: TGTGCCAGCAGCCAAGAACTTCTAGCGTCTTCCTACGAGCAGTACTTC. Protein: CASSQELLASSYEQYF.